These 9 T cell receptor beta chains came from one sample sequenced in a study of radiation and T cells in renal cell carcinoma. The protocol was immunoSEQ multiplex PCR, while the TCRdb copy is restricted to in-frame clones and leaves out a portion. Among approximately 150,000 clones, around 88% were seen once, and the ten largest hold around 17%. Stated time point: blood 4 weeks post-SBRT, at nephrectomy. As for treatment: 15 Gy SBRT to primary tumor, nephrectomy 4 weeks later. The sample in question was blood, obtained from a patient whose treatment included radiotherapy and nephrectomy. The receptors here all came from a woman in her fifties or sixties with renal cell carcinoma.

V is TRBV9 and J is TRBJ2-3; 15 nucleotides agree with TRBD2. From germline, CDR1 is SGDLS and CDR2 YYNGEE. The CDR3 contains 17 residues. Trimming at V came to 4 bases and at J to 6 bases, leaving 9 bases not matched to a gene. The CDR3 coding sequence is TGTGCCAGCAGCCTAGCCGGGACTAGCGGGGGGCAGGATACGCAGTATTTT. Its protein is CASSLAGTSGGQDTQYF.

CDR3 sequence (DNA): TGTGCCAGCTCCCAGGGAAGGGCGGGCTTATGGACCCAGTACTTC. Amino acids: CASSQGRAGLWTQYF. The chain uses TRBV18 and TRBJ2-5; the D call may be TRBD1 or TRBD2 (5 bases each). The CDR3 consists of 15 residues. V shed 6 bases and J shed 7 bases, with 21 bases lying between them. Germline CDR1 reads KGHSH; CDR2 reads LQKENI.

This clone was counted only a few times. The sample carries other DNA sequences with the same CDR3. The rearrangement joins TRBV9 to TRBJ1-1; 7 nucleotides agree with TRBD1. Germline-derived CDR1 and CDR2 are SGDLS and YYNGEE. The V gene end was trimmed by 0 bases and the J gene end by 1 base; junction bases not matched to a gene: 3. CDR3 length: 15 residues. CDR3 protein: CASSVGQGTNTEAFF. The CDR3 coding sequence is TGTGCCAGCAGCGTAGGACAGGGAACGAACACTGAAGCTTTCTTT.

A single count supports this clone. This chain uses TRBV28 with TRBJ1-1; D might be TRBD1 (6 bases). V shed 3 bases and J shed 6 bases, with 8 bases lying between them. The CDR3 runs 12 residues. CDR1 MDHEN and CDR2 SYDVKM come from the germline V gene. The CDR3: CASSLWTAEAFF. In DNA form, the CDR3 reads TGTGCCAGCAGTTTGTGGACAGCTGAAGCTTTCTTT.

This clone was found once. The chain has TRBV29-1 and TRBJ1-1, with a possible D match to TRBD1 (5 bases). Trimming took 4 bases from V and 0 from J, leaving 9 bases between them. The CDR3 is 13 residues long. The germline V gene has CDR1 SQVTM and CDR2 ANQGSEA. Here the CDR3 reads CSVVRGLNTEAFF. In nucleotides, the CDR3 is TGCAGCGTTGTTAGGGGCCTGAACACTGAAGCTTTCTTT.

The V and J genes are TRBV27 and TRBJ1-2; D is perhaps TRBD1 (6 bases). Looked up from germline, CDR1 is MNHEY and CDR2 is SMNVEV (reference sequence). This CDR3 comprises 17 residues. The V gene lost 6 bases and the J gene lost 4 bases, with 24 bases spanning the gap. CDR3 protein: CASSPKLVGGESYGYTF. The CDR3 region has the DNA TGTGCCAGCAGCCCAAAGCTGGTGGGGGGCGAGAGCTATGGCTACACCTTC.

This clone was seen a few times. This chain uses TRBV25-1 with TRBJ1-2; D ambiguous. The CDR3 loop spans 13 amino acids. Trimming took 3 bases from V and 2 from J, leaving 7 bases between them. CDR1 MGHDK and CDR2 SYGVNS come from the germline V gene. CDR3 sequence: CASSEQGNYGYTF. CDR3 DNA sequence: TGTGCCAGCAGTGAGCAAGGGAACTATGGCTACACCTTC.

The rearrangement links TRBV7-9 to TRBJ1-2; a weak D match, TRBD1 (6 bases). The germline CDR1 and CDR2 sequences are SEHNR and FQNEAQ (reference sequence). V lost 0 bases and J 6 bases, leaving 11 bases between the germline ends. This CDR3 comprises 14 residues. The CDR3 DNA reads TGTGCCAGCAGCTTAGCCGAACAGGGTAATGGCTACACCTTC. This sequence encodes CASSLAEQGNGYTF.

The CDR3 loop reads CASSLPSGSSEQYF. In nucleotides, the CDR3 is TGTGCCAGCAGCTTACCAAGCGGGAGCAGCGAGCAGTACTTC. The genes are TRBV7-2 and TRBJ2-7; 8 nucleotides match TRBD2. The V gene end was trimmed by 2 bases and the J gene end by 6 bases; junction bases not matched to a gene: 6. The CDR3 is 14 amino acids. The germline gives CDR1 SGHTA, CDR2 FQGNSA.